Listed here are 15 T cell receptor beta chains from one sample, sequenced in a study of response to subunit inactivated influenza vaccine. TCRdb re-called the RT-PCR reads through MiXCR, storing one row per CDR3 protein. The table records around 200,000 distinct CDR3 sequences, approximately 15% of them present only once. Here the sequenced sample was CD8+ T cells sorted from PBMCs, taken about 5 days after vaccination. All receptors come from a man over 45 who received an inactivated influenza vaccine.

The genes are TRBV4-3 and TRBJ2-7; maybe TRBD1 (5 bases). Germline V lookup: CDR1 LGHNA, CDR2 YSLEER. The CDR3 is made up of 16 amino acids. V gave up 0 bases and J gave up 3 bases, with 15 bases separating them. In nucleotides, the CDR3 is TGCGCCAGCAGCCAAGATAGGGCCACTCAGGGCTACGAGCAGTACTTC. This gives the protein CASSQDRATQGYEQYF.

This chain uses TRBV4-3 with TRBJ2-3, with 10 bases aligning to TRBD2. Per the germline V gene, CDR1 is LGHNA and CDR2 is YSLEER. Trimming removed 1 base from V and 4 bases from J; junction bases left unmatched: 8. The CDR3 contains 17 residues. The CDR3 region has the DNA TGCGCCAGCAGCCAAGCCGCTAGCGGGAGTGCCCCAGATACGCAGTATTTT. Its protein product is CASSQAASGSAPDTQYF.

The gene calls are TRBV20-1 and TRBJ2-3; D ambiguous. CDR1 and CDR2 (germline): DFQATT, SNEGSKA (reference sequence). V lost 6 bases to trimming and J lost 0 bases, with 10 bases between them. The CDR3 consists of 13 residues. The CDR3 sequence: CSARGASTDTQYF. As DNA, the CDR3 is TGCAGTGCCCGCGGAGCTAGCACAGATACGCAGTATTTT.

This clonotype was counted a few times. The gene calls are TRBV29-1 and TRBJ1-2; D perhaps matches TRBD1 (5 bases). The V gene lost 3 bases and the J gene lost 8 bases, with 10 bases spanning the gap. The germline gives CDR1 SQVTM, CDR2 ANQGSEA. The CDR3 is made up of 11 amino acids. CDR3 sequence (DNA): TGCAGCGTTGATGGGGGGGTCGGCTACACCTTC. Translation gives CSVDGGVGYTF.

V usage is TRBV20-1 and J usage is TRBJ2-1; D unclear. In germline, CDR1 is DFQATT, CDR2 SNEGSKA (reference sequence). The CDR3 contains 17 residues. The V and J ends lost 5 bases and 0 bases respectively, with 20 bases between them. CDR3 DNA sequence: TGCAGTGCTCCGGACCCCCGACTGTTAAGCTCCTACAATGAGCAGTTCTTC. Its translation: CSAPDPRLLSSYNEQFF.

In this sample, this clonotype turned up a few times. The J gene is TRBJ2-5, the V gene TRBV4-2; 8 bases fit TRBD2. The CDR3 runs to 17 residues. V shed 0 bases, J shed 0 bases, and the junction held 6 bases outside the gene matches. From germline, CDR1 is LGHNA and CDR2 YNFKEQ. The CDR3 DNA sequence: TGTGCCAGCAGCCAAGACGGGGCGGGGGGATACCAAGAGACCCAGTACTTC. Its translation is CASSQDGAGGYQETQYF.

This clonotype has more than one count but fewer than ten. The V and J genes are TRBV20-1 and TRBJ2-1; the D is unclear. Between the trimmed V and J ends, which lost 2 bases and 0 bases, there was a span of 14 bases. This CDR3 contains 16 residues. CDR1 and CDR2 (germline): DFQATT, SNEGSKA (reference sequence). The CDR3 here is CSARSNSPSSYNEQFF. In DNA, the CDR3 is TGCAGTGCTAGAAGTAACAGCCCGAGCTCCTACAATGAGCAGTTCTTC.

The chain has TRBV11-1 and TRBJ2-7, with 10 positions matching TRBD1. The CDR3 runs to 18 residues. The V and J ends lost 2 bases and 5 bases, in that order; junction bases with no gene match: 15. Germline assignment: CDR1 SGHAT and CDR2 FQDESV (reference sequence). CDR3 sequence: CASSLPQNPTGGGHEQYF. The CDR3 DNA reads TGTGCCAGCAGCTTACCTCAGAACCCGACAGGGGGCGGCCACGAGCAGTACTTC.

This clonotype has just a few counts. The chain recombines TRBV4-3 with TRBJ2-7; D may correspond to TRBD1 or TRBD2 (5 bases each). Germline V gene sequence: CDR1 LGHNA, CDR2 YSLEER. The CDR3 covers 15 residues. V gave up 5 bases and J gave up 4 bases, with 18 bases separating them. CDR3 in DNA: TGCGCCAGCAGCTTTAGCCGGGACGGATTTTACGAGCAGTACTTC. This codes for CASSFSRDGFYEQYF.

The rearrangement links TRBV27 to TRBJ1-1; weak D call: TRBD1 (6 bases). V dropped 2 bases and J dropped 4 bases, with 29 bases sitting between them. Germline CDR1 and CDR2: MNHEY and SMNVEV (reference sequence). The CDR3 length is 20 residues. The CDR3 reads CASSLHHPPSLGAVITEAFF. For the CDR3, the DNA is TGTGCCAGCAGTTTACACCATCCACCTTCATTGGGGGCGGTTATCACTGAAGCTTTCTTT.

This clonotype was recorded a few times. V is TRBV28 and J is TRBJ2-7, with D possibly being TRBD1 (5 bases). V was clipped by 5 bases and J by 2 bases, with 16 bases between them. CDR1 is MDHEN, CDR2 SYDVKM, per germline. The CDR3 is made up of 15 amino acids. CDR3 amino acids: CASSPTGHDTYEQYF. Written as DNA, the CDR3 is TGTGCCAGCAGTCCGACCGGACACGATACCTACGAGCAGTACTTC.

This clonotype was counted many times. The chain joins TRBV6-5 to TRBJ1-2; D gene unclear. The V end was cut by 2 bases, the J end by 0 bases, with 16 bases between. The CDR3 spans 17 residues. Germline V gives CDR1 MNHEY, CDR2 SVGAGI. Here the CDR3 DNA reads TGTGCCAGCAGTTACCTCAGGCCCTACGGCGCTAACTATGGCTACACCTTC. Translation: CASSYLRPYGANYGYTF.

This clonotype has ten or more counts. The chain couples TRBV12-3 or TRBV12-4 to TRBJ2-4; 8 bases agree with TRBD1. The CDR3 has 14 residues. Germline trimming cut 5 bases from V and 2 bases from J; bases unmatched to any gene: 2. CDR3 in amino acids: CASSDRGTKNIQYF. The CDR3 nucleotides are TGTGCCAGCAGTGACAGGGGCACCAAAAACATTCAGTACTTC.

This clonotype came up a few times. This chain links TRBV6-2 or TRBV6-3 with TRBJ1-5; the D gene is possibly TRBD1 (5 bases). The CDR3 is made up of 14 amino acids. In germline, CDR1 is MNHEY, CDR2 SVGEGT. Trimming stripped 1 base from V and 10 bases from J, with 14 bases between. The CDR3 sequence: CASSYLDKGPPQHF. CDR3 coding DNA: TGTGCCAGCAGTTACTTGGACAAGGGGCCTCCCCAGCATTTT.

A note on this clonotype: The CDR3 does not end in the conserved phenylalanine or tryptophan, so this is likely a read error. The V call is TRBV11-2, the J call TRBJ2-7, with D tentatively TRBD1 (5 bases). The V and J ends lost 5 bases and 2 bases respectively, with 16 bases between them. CDR3 size: 15 residues. Germline CDR1 is SGHAT and CDR2 is FQNNGV. The CDR3 protein is CASSPQGIWTYEQYL. CDR3 DNA: TGTGCCAGCAGCCCGCAGGGCATCTGGACCTACGAGCAGTACTTA.